The subject of this entry is one T cell receptor beta chain. The CDR3 runs to 14 residues. Unmatched junction bases numbered 7, after V lost 5 bases and J lost 4 bases. CDR1 and CDR2 (germline): SGHNT, YENEEA. Authors' data handling: Amplification from reference gene primers served as the basis for estimated nucleated cell counts. Using immunoSEQ multiplex PCR, the repertoire was profiled, and TCRdb retains in-frame clones only, with some absent. The V and J calls and clone size are taken from that table; D and trimming were inferred from the DNA. The sample lists more than 80,000 clones, 80% to 90% seen once, with 11% in the top ten. The data were taken from a study of blood T cell repertoires in COVID-19. About the research overall: Samples of COVID-19 (acute and convalescent) were obtained from the United States, Italy and Spain. Nucleic acid was either cDNA or gDNA, and it came from T cells, B-cell-depleted T cells, or PBMCs.

The chain uses TRBV11-3 and TRBJ1-1, with TRBD1 matching over 7 bases. The TCR sequence derives from a man older than 75 with acute or convalescent COVID-19. Sequencing was carried out using peripheral blood. DNA of the CDR3: TGTGCCAGCAGCCGAGGGGGCGCTAGCACTGAAGCTTTCTTT. Its translation: CASSRGGASTEAFF.